This is a list of T cell receptor beta chains from one sample in a study of cytomegalovirus exposure and HLA in healthy donors. TCRdb keeps only in-frame clones here, not all; method: immunoSEQ multiplex PCR. The profile shows under 200,000 clones, about three quarters of them singletons. The sequenced material came from PBMCs. The receptors here all came from a woman aged 25 to 39 in good health and CMV-seronegative. Each CDR3 is given with its conserved first and last residue. The D gene is left open where the match is weak. The size of a clone is reported for some rows only, either as once, few or many, or as a class for expanded clones.

TRBV19	NA	TRBJ1-2	NA	TGTGCCAGTAGTATCAGGGCGATTCAAGTTGGTGGCTACACCTTC	CASSIRAIQVGGYTF
TRBV6-1	NA	TRBJ1-3	NA	TGTGCCAGCAACTCCGGCGGGCTTGGAAACACCATATATTTT	CASNSGGLGNTIYF
TRBV5-1	once	TRBJ2-1	TRBD2	TGCGCCAGCAGCTTGGCCGCGGGGGGCAGGCAGTTCTTC	CASSLAAGGRQFF
TRBV21-1	NA	TRBJ1-5	NA	TGTGCCAGCAGCAAAGGACAGGGGGCATATAGCAATCAGCCCCAGCATTTT	CASSKGQGAYSNQPQHF
TRBV5-1	NA	TRBJ1-6	TRBD1	TGCGCCAGCAGCACCGGACAGGGTGGCTCCTATAATTCACCCCTCCACTTT	CASSTGQGGSYNSPLHF
TRBV5-1	NA	TRBJ1-1	NA	TGCGCCAGCAGCTTGCAGTTTTCTACTGAAGCTTTCTTT	CASSLQFSTEAFF
TRBV5-4	NA	TRBJ2-3	NA	TGTGCCAGCAGCTTTTACGCGGGGACTAGCACAGATACGCAGTATTTT	CASSFYAGTSTDTQYF
TRBV27	NA	TRBJ2-7	NA	TGTGCCAGCAGTGAAACAGGTTACGAGCAGTACTTC	CASSETGYEQYF
TRBV28	NA	TRBJ1-6	NA	TGTGCCAGCATAGAAGGGGCCATCTATAATTCACCCCTCCACTTT	CASIEGAIYNSPLHF
TRBV27	NA	TRBJ1-2	TRBD1	TGTGCCAGCAGTTTGGATAACAGGGGGTATGGCTACACCTTC	CASSLDNRGYGYTF
TRBV5-1	NA	TRBJ1-2	TRBD1	TGCGCCAGCAAACAGGGGAACTATGGCTACACCTTC	CASKQGNYGYTF
TRBV6-5	NA	TRBJ1-1	NA	TGTGCCAGCAGTTACTCAGAGGGGGAAACTGAAGCTTTCTTT	CASSYSEGETEAFF
TRBV30	NA	TRBJ1-2	TRBD1	TGTGCCTGGAGTGTACAGGGGGACTATGGCTACACCTTC	CAWSVQGDYGYTF
TRBV6-6	NA	TRBJ2-7	NA	TGTGCCAGCAGTCTCCTGGAGTCCGAGCAGTACTTC	CASSLLESEQYF
TRBV19	NA	TRBJ1-1	TRBD1	TGTGCCAGTAGTCAAAGGGGGCATGACACTGAAGCTTTCTTT	CASSQRGHDTEAFF
TRBV5-1	NA	TRBJ2-7	TRBD1	TGCGCCAGCAGCTTCCCGGGACAGGGACCTTACGAGCAGTACTTC	CASSFPGQGPYEQYF
TRBV15	NA	TRBJ1-6	NA	TGTGCCACCAGCAGAGATGAGCGGTTCGGGGATTCACCCCTCCACTTT	CATSRDERFGDSPLHF
TRBV5-1	NA	TRBJ1-2	NA	TGCGCCAGCAGCCACGGGCAGGGCGTTGACTATGGCTACACCTTC	CASSHGQGVDYGYTF
TRBV7-9	once	TRBJ1-6	TRBD1	TGTGCCAGCAGCACAGACAGGGGGTTGACACCCCTCCACTTT	CASSTDRGLTPLHF
TRBV11-3	NA	TRBJ2-3	NA	TGTGCCAGCAGCTTAGGTAGTAGGGGCACATCAGATACGCAGTATTTT	CASSLGSRGTSDTQYF
TRBV9	once	TRBJ2-1	TRBD2	TGTGCCAGCAGCGCGGAACTAGCGGGGGGGCCGTTGCAGTTCTTC	CASSAELAGGPLQFF
TRBV6-4	NA	TRBJ2-3	TRBD1	TGTGCCAGCAGTGAGGGACAGGCGACGACAGATACGCAGTATTTT	CASSEGQATTDTQYF
TRBV18	NA	TRBJ2-1	NA	TGTGCCAGCTCACCGCTAATTGGTGGCTCCTACAATGAGCAGTTCTTC	CASSPLIGGSYNEQFF
TRBV5-1	NA	TRBJ1-1	NA	TGCGCCAGCAAGGAGGGGAACACTGAAGCTTTCTTT	CASKEGNTEAFF
TRBV5-4	NA	TRBJ1-2	NA	TGTGCCAGCAGCGCGGGACTAAATGGCTACACCTTC	CASSAGLNGYTF
TRBV5-4	NA	TRBJ2-7	TRBD1	TGTGCCAGCAGTACCTCCGGGACAGGGACCTACGAGCAGTACTTC	CASSTSGTGTYEQYF
TRBV6-6	NA	TRBJ1-5	NA	TGTGCCAGCAGCCGCGGTACCGCACAGCCCCAGCATTTT	CASSRGTAQPQHF
TRBV5-4	NA	TRBJ2-2	TRBD2	TGTGCCAGCAGCTTGAGAGGTCAGGGAGGGACCGGGGAGCTGTTTTTT	CASSLRGQGGTGELFF
TRBV18	few	TRBJ2-2	NA	TGTGCCAGCTCACCAACCCAGACTGGCGCGAACACCGGGGAGCTGTTTTTT	CASSPTQTGANTGELFF
TRBV7-2	NA	TRBJ2-7	TRBD1	TGTGCCAGCAGCTCCCGCCGACAGGGTTCCTACGAGCAGTACTTC	CASSSRRQGSYEQYF
TRBV6-5	NA	TRBJ1-5	NA	TGTGCCAGCAGTAGGGGTTCCACAAGTCAGCCCCAGCATTTT	CASSRGSTSQPQHF
TRBV29-1	NA	TRBJ1-1	TRBD1	TGCAGCGCTCGACAGGGCCGTAGCACTGAAGCTTTCTTT	CSARQGRSTEAFF
TRBV5-1	few	TRBJ1-1	TRBD1	TGCGCCAGCAGCTTGGAGGGACAGAAGAACACTGAAGCTTTCTTT	CASSLEGQKNTEAFF